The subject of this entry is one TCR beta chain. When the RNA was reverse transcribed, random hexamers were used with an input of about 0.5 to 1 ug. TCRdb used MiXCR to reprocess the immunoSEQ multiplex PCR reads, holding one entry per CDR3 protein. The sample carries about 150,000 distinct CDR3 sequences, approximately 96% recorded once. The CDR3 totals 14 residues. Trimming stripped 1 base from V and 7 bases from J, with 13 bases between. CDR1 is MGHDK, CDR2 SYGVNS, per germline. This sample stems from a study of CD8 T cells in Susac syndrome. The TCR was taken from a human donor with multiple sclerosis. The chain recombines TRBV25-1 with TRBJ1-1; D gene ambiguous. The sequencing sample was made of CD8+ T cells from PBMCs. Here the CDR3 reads CASSESAAGNEAFF. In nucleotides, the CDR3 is TGTGCCAGCAGTGAATCAGCGGCGGGGAATGAAGCTTTCTTT.